The 7 T cell receptor beta chains reported below all come from one sample, sequenced in a study of T-cell memory formation after mild COVID-19. TCRdb re-called the 5' RACE reads through MiXCR, storing one row per CDR3 protein. The sample holds around 530,000 distinct CDR3 sequences, less than 25% seen once. Sequenced sample: PBMCs or a T cell subset sorted from them (not recorded which). These receptor sequences come from an adult woman who had mild COVID-19 (a few samples of this study predate the infection). Cell type and time point are not known.

This clonotype came up a few times. The V call is TRBV7-9, the J call TRBJ2-7; a possible D gene is TRBD1 (5 bases). The germline V gene encodes CDR1 SEHNR and CDR2 FQNEAQ (reference sequence). The CDR3 is 14 residues long. V was clipped by 0 bases and J by 1 base, with 7 bases between them. CDR3 DNA: TGTGCCAGCAGCTTAGCCAGGGTATCCTACGAGCAGTACTTC. Translated, it gives CASSLARVSYEQYF.

For the CDR3, the DNA is TGCGCCAGCACCCAGGGGGCTGGGGACACTGAAGCTTTCTTT. Its protein product is CASTQGAGDTEAFF. This chain links TRBV5-1 with TRBJ1-1; 8 bases match TRBD1. CDR1 SGHRS and CDR2 YFSETQ come from the germline V gene. V lost 6 bases, J lost 3 bases, and 7 bases stayed unmatched. This CDR3 is built from 14 residues.

This clonotype has more than one count but fewer than ten. This chain links TRBV4-3 with TRBJ2-7; 7 nucleotides agree with TRBD1. V shed 0 bases and J 6 bases; nucleotides not matched to a gene: 2. CDR3 length equals 13 residues. CDR1 is LGHNA and CDR2 is YSLEER in the germline V gene. The CDR3 DNA is TGCGCCAGCAGCCAAGACAGGGGGAGCGAGCAGTACTTC. This gives the protein CASSQDRGSEQYF.

Only a few counts were recorded for this clonotype. The gene calls are TRBV6-5 and TRBJ2-7, with D possibly being TRBD1 (5 bases). The CDR3 is 16 amino acids. Trimming stripped 7 bases from V and 0 bases from J, with 19 bases between. Germline V gives CDR1 MNHEY, CDR2 SVGAGI. CDR3 nucleotides: TGTGCCAGCACTCGATCTAGGGGCGGTATCTCCTACGAGCAGTACTTC. This sequence encodes CASTRSRGGISYEQYF.

This clonotype came up a few times. The chain couples TRBV6-2 or TRBV6-3 to TRBJ2-2; D is uncertain. This CDR3 is built from 17 residues. The germline CDR1 and CDR2 sequences are MNHEY and SVGEGT. V gave up 0 bases and J gave up 2 bases, with 13 bases separating them. The CDR3 here is CASSYSRGGPNTGELFF. The CDR3, as DNA: TGTGCCAGCAGTTACTCGAGAGGCGGCCCAAACACCGGGGAGCTGTTTTTT.

The rearrangement uses TRBV5-1 and TRBJ1-1, with D possibly matching TRBD1 (5 bases). Germline V gene data show CDR1 as SGHRS and CDR2 as YFSETQ. The ends were cut back, 0 bases at V and 6 bases at J, with 24 bases in the middle. The CDR3 extends over 18 amino acids. The CDR3 DNA reads TGCGCCAGCAGCTTGGCCAGGTGGGAGAGGGGTCGGAGCGCTGAAGCTTTCTTT. Amino acids: CASSLARWERGRSAEAFF.

The gene calls are TRBV7-8 and TRBJ1-5; no reliable D call. Germline V gives CDR1 SGHVS, CDR2 FQNEAQ. The CDR3 sequence is 14 residues long. Trimming took 6 bases from V and 0 from J, leaving 9 bases between them. The CDR3 protein is CASRADPSNQPQHF. The CDR3 DNA reads TGTGCCAGCAGGGCCGACCCTAGCAATCAGCCCCAGCATTTT.